The 30 T cell receptor beta chains below all came from one sample that was sequenced in a study of blood T cell repertoires in COVID-19. Measured with immunoSEQ multiplex PCR; TCRdb has only the in-frame clones, and not every one. This table holds 200,000 to 250,000 clones, more than 70% found once. Sequencing was done on a sample of peripheral blood. The receptors come from a human donor in a cohort sampled during active COVID-19.

The chain has TRBV27 and TRBJ2-7; the match to TRBD1 covers 10 bases. The germline V gene has CDR1 MNHEY and CDR2 SMNVEV (reference sequence). The junction had 4 bases not matched to a gene; V was cut back by 3 bases and J by 2 bases. The CDR3 spans 15 residues. CDR3 loop: CASSLAGTGAYEQYF. CDR3 in DNA: TGTGCCAGCAGTTTGGCCGGGACAGGGGCCTACGAGCAGTACTTC.

J is TRBJ1-5 and V is TRBV4-2; TRBD1 agrees at 8 bases. Germline loops: CDR1 LGHNA, CDR2 YNFKEQ. The V gene end was trimmed by 0 bases and the J gene end by 1 base; junction bases not matched to a gene: 2. The CDR3 contains 16 residues. The CDR3 loop is CASSQDGDRSNQPQHF. The CDR3, as DNA: TGTGCCAGCAGCCAAGATGGGGACAGGAGCAATCAGCCCCAGCATTTT.

The chain links TRBV28 to TRBJ1-4; TRBD1 might be the D (5 bases). The CDR3 has 14 amino acids. The germline V and J ends were trimmed by 6 bases and 2 bases, with 10 bases remaining between them. Germline V CDR1 and CDR2: MDHEN, SYDVKM. CDR3 DNA sequence: TGTGCCAGCAGGGAAGGGGTCACTAATGAAAAACTGTTTTTT. Its protein product is CASREGVTNEKLFF.

This chain uses TRBV11-2 with TRBJ2-7, with a tentative D call TRBD1 (6 bases). CDR1 SGHAT and CDR2 FQNNGV come from the germline V gene. The CDR3 is 12 residues long. Trimming took off 7 bases at V and 12 bases at J, with 19 bases between the two ends. The CDR3 sequence is CASIHGQSQLYF. CDR3 DNA: TGTGCCAGCATCCACGGACAGAGCCAATTGTACTTC. The variable domain in full, with the rest retrieved from reference TRBV11-2 and TRBJ2-7, is EAGVAQSPRYKIIEKRQSVAFWCNPISGHATLYWYQQILGQGPKLLIQFQNNGVVDDSQLPKDRFSAERLKGVDSTLKIQPAKLEDSAVYLCASIHGQSQLYFGPGTRLTVT.

The chain is built from TRBV27 and TRBJ1-1, with D possibly TRBD1 on 6 matching bases. Trimming shortened V by 6 bases and J by 4 bases, and 12 bases separated the two germline ends. In germline, CDR1 is MNHEY, CDR2 SMNVEV (reference sequence). The CDR3 has 13 amino acids. CDR3 in amino acids: CASSWTVRTEAFF. The DNA for the CDR3 is TGTGCCAGCAGCTGGACAGTCCGCACTGAAGCTTTCTTT.

This clone has only a few counts. The chain carries TRBV28 and TRBJ2-3; 7 nucleotides line up with TRBD1. The germline gives CDR1 MDHEN, CDR2 SYDVKM. This CDR3 contains 15 residues. The V and J ends lost 3 bases and 5 bases, in that order; junction bases with no gene match: 8. The CDR3 sequence: CASSFYRGGRDTQYF. The CDR3 nucleotides are TGTGCCAGCAGTTTCTACAGGGGCGGACGAGATACGCAGTATTTT.

This clone was counted only a few times. The chain joins TRBV29-1 to TRBJ1-2; D unresolved. CDR1 is SQVTM, CDR2 ANQGSEA, per germline. The CDR3 length is 12 residues. Trimming removed 4 bases at V and 6 bases at J, with 12 bases between. The CDR3 reads CSVVLAAHGYTF. The CDR3 coding sequence is TGCAGCGTTGTTTTGGCGGCCCATGGCTACACCTTC.

The V gene is TRBV7-2, the J gene TRBJ2-7; D call uncertain. The germline V and J ends were trimmed by 5 bases and 3 bases, with 17 bases remaining between them. CDR1 and CDR2 (germline): SGHTA, FQGNSA. This CDR3 spans 15 amino acids. The CDR3 here is CASSPARGGNYEQYF. DNA for the CDR3: TGTGCCAGCAGCCCGGCACGCGGCGGAAACTACGAGCAGTACTTC.

J is TRBJ2-5 and V is TRBV9, with D perhaps matching TRBD2 (6 bases). The ends were cut back, 4 bases at V and 2 bases at J, with 18 bases in the middle. The CDR3 runs 16 residues. CDR1 is SGDLS, CDR2 YYNGEE, per germline. The CDR3 DNA sequence: TGTGCCAGCAGCCCCCCGGGAGCCTCGGGACAAGAGACCCAGTACTTC. This gives the protein CASSPPGASGQETQYF.

This clone was counted once. The chain carries TRBV6-5 and TRBJ2-7; D call uncertain. Germline V gene sequence: CDR1 MNHEY, CDR2 SVGAGI. Trimming took 2 bases from V and 6 from J, leaving 5 bases between them. The CDR3 has 11 amino acids. The CDR3 sequence: CASSYLVEQYF. As DNA, the CDR3 is TGTGCCAGCAGTTACCTCGTCGAGCAGTACTTC.

This clone was counted between two and nine times. The chain has TRBV19 and TRBJ1-5, with a possible D match to TRBD1 (5 bases). Between the trimmed V and J ends, which lost 5 bases and 3 bases, there was a span of 17 bases. This CDR3 contains 16 residues. The germline gives CDR1 LNHDA, CDR2 SQIVND (reference sequence). CDR3 nucleotide sequence: TGTGCCAGTAGTCCCGACAGAGATCGGGCCAATCAGCCCCAGCATTTT. Its translation is CASSPDRDRANQPQHF.

This clone was observed a few times. The chain couples TRBV9 to TRBJ1-6; 9 bases align to TRBD1. V lost 7 bases and J lost 12; bases outside the gene matches: 8. In germline, CDR1 is SGDLS, CDR2 YYNGEE. There are 13 residues in the CDR3. The CDR3 loop is CASSGQGIKPLHF. CDR3 nucleotide sequence: TGTGCCAGCTCCGGACAGGGGATTAAACCCCTCCACTTT.

The DNA of the CDR3 is TGTGCCAGTAGTATGGGCGGGATAGGGCGCGAGCAGTACTTC. As protein: CASSMGGIGREQYF. The J gene is TRBJ2-7, the V gene TRBV19; TRBD2 might be the D (6 bases). Germline V gives CDR1 LNHDA, CDR2 SQIVND (reference sequence). The CDR3 length is 14 residues. V lost 3 bases, J lost 6 bases, and 15 bases lay in between. Complete variable domain (other parts from reference TRBV19 and TRBJ2-7): DGGITQSPKYLFRKEGQNVTLSCEQNLNHDAMYWYRQDPGQGLRLIYYSQIVNDFQKGDIAEGYSVSREKKESFPLTVTSAQKNPTAFYLCASSMGGIGREQYFGPGTRLTVT.

CDR3 nucleotide sequence: TGTGCCATCAGGACCGGGACAGGGGGCGAGGACGGGGAGCTGTTTTTT. Residues: CAIRTGTGGEDGELFF. The chain couples TRBV10-3 to TRBJ2-2; 12 positions match TRBD1. Germline-derived CDR1 and CDR2 are ENHRY and SYGVKD. The CDR3 has 16 residues. V lost 6 bases, J lost 7 bases, and 9 bases stayed unmatched.

This chain links TRBV10-3 with TRBJ2-5, with 8 bases identical to TRBD2. Germline CDR1 is ENHRY and CDR2 is SYGVKD. Losses at the gene ends were 5 bases for V and 5 bases for J; bases not matched to a gene: 7. The CDR3 is made up of 14 amino acids. The CDR3 region has the DNA TGTGCCATCAGTTCTCGGGGGGGCGGGGAGACCCAGTACTTC. Protein product: CAISSRGGGETQYF.

The gene calls are TRBV5-1 and TRBJ2-2; 9 bases line up with TRBD2. The V gene's germline CDR1 is SGHRS and CDR2 YFSETQ. The V segment lost 2 bases and the J segment 6 bases; nucleotides outside the gene matches: 11. This CDR3 spans 17 amino acids. The CDR3 region has the DNA TGCGCCAGCAGCTTCGGTGTTGCGGGGGGGCGCGCCGGGGAGCTGTTTTTT. Protein: CASSFGVAGGRAGELFF.

The CDR3 nucleotides are TGTGCCATCAGTGGTAGCAAGCCTACACCCGCCCGGACTGAAGCTTTCTTT. Amino acid sequence: CAISGSKPTPARTEAFF. This rearrangement joins TRBV10-3 to TRBJ1-1; D unclear. Trimming removed 4 bases from V and 5 bases from J, with 23 bases in between. This CDR3 region has 17 residues. The V gene's germline CDR1 is ENHRY and CDR2 SYGVKD.

This clone appeared a single time. The rearrangement links TRBV28 to TRBJ2-2, with 8 bases matching TRBD2. There are 17 residues in the CDR3. The V and J ends lost 3 bases and 3 bases, in that order; junction bases with no gene match: 9. CDR1 MDHEN and CDR2 SYDVKM come from the germline V gene. In DNA, the CDR3 is TGTGCCAGCAGTTTTTTCGGGGTAGCGGGATACACCGGGGAGCTGTTTTTT. This encodes CASSFFGVAGYTGELFF.

A single count supports this clone. This sequence joins TRBV3-1 (or the pseudogene TRBV3-2) and TRBJ2-5; 8 nucleotides agree with TRBD1. There are 14 residues in the CDR3. Per the germline V gene, CDR1 is LGHDT and CDR2 is YNNKEL (reference sequence). The J segment lost 4 bases and the V segment lost 4 bases, leaving 5 bases of the junction unmatched. The CDR3 loop reads CASSPTDRGETQYF. CDR3 DNA sequence: TGTGCCAGCAGCCCTACCGACAGGGGAGAGACCCAGTACTTC.

The chain couples TRBV23-1 to TRBJ2-7; TRBD1 matches at 9 bases. TRBV23-1 is placed among ORFs of uncertain function. The CDR3 has 17 residues. J lost 3 bases, V lost 0 bases, and 9 bases had no gene match. The CDR3 spells CASSQSGGDRELYEQYF. The CDR3 DNA follows: TGCGCCAGCAGTCAATCGGGCGGGGACAGGGAACTCTACGAGCAGTACTTC.

The V call is TRBV3-1 (or the pseudogene TRBV3-2), the J call TRBJ1-4; 8 nucleotides agree with TRBD1. This CDR3 region has 16 residues. The germline CDR1 and CDR2 sequences are LGHDT and YNNKEL (reference sequence). V lost 4 bases to trimming and J lost 1 base; unmatched junction nucleotides: 5. CDR3 nucleotide sequence: TGTGCCAGCAGCCTCCTCGGACAGGGAACTAATGAAAAACTGTTTTTT. It codes for CASSLLGQGTNEKLFF.

The chain joins TRBV19 to TRBJ2-7, with D possibly being TRBD1 (5 bases). Trimming removed 4 bases from V and 0 bases from J, with 16 bases in between. The CDR3 spans 16 residues. Germline CDR1 is LNHDA and CDR2 is SQIVND (reference sequence). CDR3 sequence: CASSKGQGRFSYEQYF. For the CDR3, the DNA is TGTGCCAGTAGTAAAGGTCAGGGTCGTTTCTCCTACGAGCAGTACTTC. The full variable domain, rest sourced from reference TRBV19 and TRBJ2-7, is DGGITQSPKYLFRKEGQNVTLSCEQNLNHDAMYWYRQDPGQGLRLIYYSQIVNDFQKGDIAEGYSVSREKKESFPLTVTSAQKNPTAFYLCASSKGQGRFSYEQYFGPGTRLTVT.

This chain links TRBV28 with TRBJ2-7, with TRBD2 identical over 7 bases. CDR3 length: 16 residues. The trim removed 3 bases at V and 1 base at J, leaving 9 bases unmatched. Germline CDR1 is MDHEN and CDR2 is SYDVKM. The CDR3 sequence: CASSFGGGDGSYEQYF. CDR3 nucleotide sequence: TGTGCCAGCAGTTTTGGTGGGGGGGACGGATCCTACGAGCAGTACTTC.

The sample holds one count of this clone. The V call is TRBV7-2, the J call TRBJ2-3; 9 positions match TRBD2. CDR3 length: 20 residues. V shed 0 bases, J shed 1 base, and the junction held 14 bases outside the gene matches. Per the germline V gene, CDR1 is SGHTA and CDR2 is FQGNSA. CDR3: CASSLALAGGGAGGTDTQYF. The CDR3 region has the DNA TGTGCCAGCAGCTTAGCGCTCGCCGGCGGGGGGGCGGGTGGCACAGATACGCAGTATTTT.

This chain uses TRBV23-1 with TRBJ2-1; 8 nucleotides match TRBD2. TRBV23-1 is marked as an open reading frame, function uncertain. CDR3 length: 15 residues. The trim removed 4 bases at V and 2 bases at J, leaving 4 bases unmatched. The CDR3 protein is CASSRTSKPYNEQFF. CDR3 sequence (DNA): TGCGCCAGCAGTCGGACTAGCAAACCCTACAATGAGCAGTTCTTC.

This clone was recorded once. The CDR3 coding sequence is TGTGCCAGCCGACAGGGCGGCACTGAAGCTTTCTTT. Encoded protein: CASRQGGTEAFF. This rearrangement joins TRBV19 to TRBJ1-1; 7 bases are shared with TRBD1. This CDR3 is 12 amino acids long. The ends lost 9 bases at V and 4 bases at J; junction bases unmatched: 5. Germline CDR1 reads LNHDA; CDR2 reads SQIVND (reference sequence).

The chain carries TRBV7-8 and TRBJ2-1; 11 bases line up with TRBD1. The V and J ends lost 1 base and 2 bases, in that order; junction bases with no gene match: 4. CDR1 and CDR2 from the germline V gene are SGHVS and FQNEAQ. The CDR3 loop spans 17 amino acids. The CDR3 nucleotides read TGTGCCAGCAGCTTAGTGGGGGGACAGGGGGCCTACAATGAGCAGTTCTTC. Amino acid sequence: CASSLVGGQGAYNEQFF. Based on the CDR3 plus reference TRBV7-8 and TRBJ2-1, the full variable domain is GAGVSQSPRYKVAKRGQDVALRCDPISGHVSLFWYQQALGQGPEFLTYFQNEAQLDKSGLPSDRFFAERPEGSVSTLKIQRTQQEDSAVYLCASSLVGGQGAYNEQFFGPGTRLTVL.

The CDR3: CASSVSLVGSDTQYF. The CDR3 DNA is TGTGCCAGCAGCGTATCTTTAGTCGGGTCAGATACGCAGTATTTT. This chain uses TRBV9 with TRBJ2-3; unclear D gene. The V and J ends lost 1 base and 4 bases respectively, with 13 bases between them. The germline V gene encodes CDR1 SGDLS and CDR2 YYNGEE. The CDR3 length is 15 residues.

This chain joins TRBV24-1 and TRBJ1-2; D not certain. The V end lost 5 bases, the J end lost 2 bases, and 5 bases lay between the germline ends. This CDR3 spans 12 amino acids. Germline V lookup: CDR1 KGHDR, CDR2 SFDVKD. DNA of the CDR3: TGTGCCACCAGTGCTACCAACTATGGCTACACCTTC. This translates into CATSATNYGYTF.

CDR3 protein: CASSLGGTGGSPLHF. For the CDR3, the DNA is TGTGCCAGCAGCTTAGGTGGGACAGGGGGTTCACCCCTCCACTTT. The chain links TRBV11-2 to TRBJ1-6; 11 nucleotides match TRBD1. Germline V gives CDR1 SGHAT, CDR2 FQNNGV. The CDR3 totals 15 residues. V shed 1 base and J 9 bases; nucleotides not matched to a gene: 2.